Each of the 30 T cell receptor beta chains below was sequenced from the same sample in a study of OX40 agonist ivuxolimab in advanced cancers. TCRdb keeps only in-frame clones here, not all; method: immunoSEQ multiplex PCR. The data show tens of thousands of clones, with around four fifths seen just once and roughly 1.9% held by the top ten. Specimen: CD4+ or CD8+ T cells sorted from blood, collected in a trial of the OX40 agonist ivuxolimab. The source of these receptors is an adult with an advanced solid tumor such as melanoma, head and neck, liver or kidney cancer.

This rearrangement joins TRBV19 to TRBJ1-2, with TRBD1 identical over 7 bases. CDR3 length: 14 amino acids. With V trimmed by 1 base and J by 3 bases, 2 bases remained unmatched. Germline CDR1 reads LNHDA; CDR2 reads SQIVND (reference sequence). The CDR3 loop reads CASSIGQGDYGYTF. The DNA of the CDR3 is TGTGCCAGTAGTATAGGCCAGGGGGACTATGGCTACACCTTC.

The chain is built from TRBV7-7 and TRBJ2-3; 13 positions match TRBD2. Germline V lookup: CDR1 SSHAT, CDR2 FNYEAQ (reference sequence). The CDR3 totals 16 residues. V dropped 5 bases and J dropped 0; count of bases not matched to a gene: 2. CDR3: CASSLGLAGSTDTQYF. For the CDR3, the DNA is TGTGCCAGCAGCCTGGGACTAGCGGGGAGCACAGATACGCAGTATTTT.

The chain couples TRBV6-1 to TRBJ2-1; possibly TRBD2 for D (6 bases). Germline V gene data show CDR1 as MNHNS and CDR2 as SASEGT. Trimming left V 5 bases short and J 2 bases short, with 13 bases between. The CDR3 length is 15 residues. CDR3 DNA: TGTGCCAGCAGTCCGACTAGTAGCCCCTACAATGAGCAGTTCTTC. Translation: CASSPTSSPYNEQFF.

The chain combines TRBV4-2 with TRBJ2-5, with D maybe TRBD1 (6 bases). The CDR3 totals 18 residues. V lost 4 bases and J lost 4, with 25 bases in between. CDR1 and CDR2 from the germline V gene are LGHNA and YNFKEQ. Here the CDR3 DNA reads TGTGCCAGCAGCCCATCACAAGGGGGAATCAGCGGTGGAGAGACCCAGTACTTC. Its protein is CASSPSQGGISGGETQYF.

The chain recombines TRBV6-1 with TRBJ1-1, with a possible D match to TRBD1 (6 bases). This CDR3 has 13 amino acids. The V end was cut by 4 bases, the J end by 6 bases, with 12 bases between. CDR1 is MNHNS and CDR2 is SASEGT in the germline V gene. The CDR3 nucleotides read TGTGCCAGCAGTGGCCGGGACACTTCTGAAGCTTTCTTT. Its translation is CASSGRDTSEAFF.

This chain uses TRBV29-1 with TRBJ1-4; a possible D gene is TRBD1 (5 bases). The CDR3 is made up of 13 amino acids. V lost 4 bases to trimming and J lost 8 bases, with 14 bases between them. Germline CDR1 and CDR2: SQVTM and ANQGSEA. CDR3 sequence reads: CSVAGRVDEKLFF. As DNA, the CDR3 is TGCAGCGTTGCAGGCAGGGTGGACGAAAAACTGTTTTTT.

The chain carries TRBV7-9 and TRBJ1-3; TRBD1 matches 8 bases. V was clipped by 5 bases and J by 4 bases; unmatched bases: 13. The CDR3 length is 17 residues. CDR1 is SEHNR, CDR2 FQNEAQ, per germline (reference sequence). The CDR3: CASSRSRDRNSGNTIYF. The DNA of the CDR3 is TGTGCCAGCAGCCGCTCACGGGACAGGAATTCAGGAAACACCATATATTTT.

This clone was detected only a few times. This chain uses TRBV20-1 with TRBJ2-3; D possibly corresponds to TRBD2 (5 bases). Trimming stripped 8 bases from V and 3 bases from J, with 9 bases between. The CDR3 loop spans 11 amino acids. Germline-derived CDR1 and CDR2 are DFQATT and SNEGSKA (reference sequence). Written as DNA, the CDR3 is TGCAGTTCGGACTTTACAGATACGCAGTATTTT. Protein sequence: CSSDFTDTQYF.

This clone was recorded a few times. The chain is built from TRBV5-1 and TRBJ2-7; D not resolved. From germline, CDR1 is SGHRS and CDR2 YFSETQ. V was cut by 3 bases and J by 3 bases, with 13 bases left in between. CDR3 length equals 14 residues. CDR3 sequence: CASSSNSAVYEQYF. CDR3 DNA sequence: TGCGCCAGCAGCTCTAATTCAGCCGTCTACGAGCAGTACTTC. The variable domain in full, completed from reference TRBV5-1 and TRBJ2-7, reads KAGVTQTPRYLIKTRGQQVTLSCSPISGHRSVSWYQQTPGQGLQFLFEYFSETQRNKGNFPGRFSGRQFSNSRSEMNVSTLELGDSALYLCASSSNSAVYEQYFGPGTRLTVT.

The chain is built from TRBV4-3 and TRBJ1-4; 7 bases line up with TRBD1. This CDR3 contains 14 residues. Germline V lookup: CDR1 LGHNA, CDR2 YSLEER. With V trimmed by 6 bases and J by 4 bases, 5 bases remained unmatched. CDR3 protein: CASRPGTVNEKLFF. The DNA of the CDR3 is TGCGCCAGCAGACCCGGGACAGTTAATGAAAAACTGTTTTTT.

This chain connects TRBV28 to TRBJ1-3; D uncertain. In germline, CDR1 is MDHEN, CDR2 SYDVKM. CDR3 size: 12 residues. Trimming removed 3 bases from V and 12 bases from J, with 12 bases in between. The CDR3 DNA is TGTGCCAGCAGTTTTAGGTCGTCTTTCATATATTTT. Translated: CASSFRSSFIYF.

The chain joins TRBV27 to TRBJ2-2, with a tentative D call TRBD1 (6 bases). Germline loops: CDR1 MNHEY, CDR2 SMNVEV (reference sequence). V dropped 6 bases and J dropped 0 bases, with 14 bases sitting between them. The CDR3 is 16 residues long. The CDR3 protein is CASSRTPGANTGELFF. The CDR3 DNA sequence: TGTGCCAGCAGCCGGACGCCAGGGGCGAACACCGGGGAGCTGTTTTTT.

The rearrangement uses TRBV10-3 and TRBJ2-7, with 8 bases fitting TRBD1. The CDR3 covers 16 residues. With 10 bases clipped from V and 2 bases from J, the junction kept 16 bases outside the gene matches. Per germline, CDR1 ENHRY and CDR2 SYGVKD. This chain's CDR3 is CATAGRGRLGPYEQYF. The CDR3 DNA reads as TGTGCCACCGCGGGCAGGGGGCGATTAGGGCCCTACGAGCAGTACTTC.

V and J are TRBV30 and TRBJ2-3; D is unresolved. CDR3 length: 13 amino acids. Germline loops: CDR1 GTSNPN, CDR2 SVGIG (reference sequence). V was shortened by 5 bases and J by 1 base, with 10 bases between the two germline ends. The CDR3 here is CAWVTAGTDTQYF. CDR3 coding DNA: TGTGCCTGGGTGACGGCGGGCACAGATACGCAGTATTTT.

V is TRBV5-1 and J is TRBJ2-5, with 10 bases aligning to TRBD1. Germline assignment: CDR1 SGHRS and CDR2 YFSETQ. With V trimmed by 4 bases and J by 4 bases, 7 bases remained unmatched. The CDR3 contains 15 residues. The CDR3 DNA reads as TGCGCCAGCAGCCGGGACAGGGGAGTGGGAGAGACCCAGTACTTC. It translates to CASSRDRGVGETQYF. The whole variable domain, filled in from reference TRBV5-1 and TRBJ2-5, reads KAGVTQTPRYLIKTRGQQVTLSCSPISGHRSVSWYQQTPGQGLQFLFEYFSETQRNKGNFPGRFSGRQFSNSRSEMNVSTLELGDSALYLCASSRDRGVGETQYFGPGTRLLVL.

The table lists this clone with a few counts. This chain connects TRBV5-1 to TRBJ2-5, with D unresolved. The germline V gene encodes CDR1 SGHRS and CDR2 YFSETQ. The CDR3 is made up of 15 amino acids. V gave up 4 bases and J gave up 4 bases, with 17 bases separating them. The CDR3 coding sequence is TGCGCCAGCAGCCCGACCGCAGGTTTCATAGAGACCCAGTACTTC. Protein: CASSPTAGFIETQYF. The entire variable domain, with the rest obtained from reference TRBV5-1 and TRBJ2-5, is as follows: KAGVTQTPRYLIKTRGQQVTLSCSPISGHRSVSWYQQTPGQGLQFLFEYFSETQRNKGNFPGRFSGRQFSNSRSEMNVSTLELGDSALYLCASSPTAGFIETQYFGPGTRLLVL.

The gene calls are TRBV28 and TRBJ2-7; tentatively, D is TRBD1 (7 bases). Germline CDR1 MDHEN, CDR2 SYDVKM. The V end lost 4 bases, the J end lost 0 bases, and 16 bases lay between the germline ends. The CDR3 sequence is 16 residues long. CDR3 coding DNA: TGTGCCAGCAGTTGGCTACAGGGGAGGAGCTCCTACGAGCAGTACTTC. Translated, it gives CASSWLQGRSSYEQYF.

The CDR3 region has the DNA TGTGCCAGCAGCCAGCTTAGAAGTGGGGAGCTGTTTTTT. Its translation: CASSQLRSGELFF. J is TRBJ2-2 and V is TRBV14, with D unresolved. The V end lost 3 bases, the J end lost 8 bases, and 10 bases lay between the germline ends. This CDR3 comprises 13 residues. Germline V gene data show CDR1 as SGHDN and CDR2 as FVKESK.

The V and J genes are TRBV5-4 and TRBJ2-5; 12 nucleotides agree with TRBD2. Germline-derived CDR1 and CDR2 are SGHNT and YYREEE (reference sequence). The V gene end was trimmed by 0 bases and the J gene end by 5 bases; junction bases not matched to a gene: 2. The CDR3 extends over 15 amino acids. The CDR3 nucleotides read TGTGCCAGCAGCTTGGGACTAGCGGGGGTGGAGACCCAGTACTTC. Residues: CASSLGLAGVETQYF.

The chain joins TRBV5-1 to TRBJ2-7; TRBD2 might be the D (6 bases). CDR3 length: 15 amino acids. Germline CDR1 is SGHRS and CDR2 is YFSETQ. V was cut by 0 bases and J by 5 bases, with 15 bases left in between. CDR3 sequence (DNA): TGCGCCAGCAGCTTGGGGGTATCGGGGGTCCACGAGCAGTACTTC. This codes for CASSLGVSGVHEQYF.

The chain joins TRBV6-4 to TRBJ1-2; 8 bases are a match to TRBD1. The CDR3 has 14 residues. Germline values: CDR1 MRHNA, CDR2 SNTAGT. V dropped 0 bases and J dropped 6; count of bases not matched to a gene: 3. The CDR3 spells CASSDSTGAHGYTF. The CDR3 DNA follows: TGTGCCAGCAGTGACTCGACAGGGGCTCATGGCTACACCTTC.

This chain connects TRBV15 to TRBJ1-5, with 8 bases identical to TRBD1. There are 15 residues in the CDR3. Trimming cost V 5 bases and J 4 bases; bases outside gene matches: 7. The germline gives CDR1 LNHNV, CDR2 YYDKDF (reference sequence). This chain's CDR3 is CATSALQGGNQPQHF. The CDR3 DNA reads TGTGCCACCAGCGCTCTACAGGGGGGGAATCAGCCCCAGCATTTT. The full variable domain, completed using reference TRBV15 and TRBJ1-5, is DAMVIQNPRYQVTQFGKPVTLSCSQTLNHNVMYWYQQKSSQAPKLLFHYYDKDFNNEADTPDNFQSRRPNTSFCFLDIRSPGLGDTAMYLCATSALQGGNQPQHFGDGTRLSIL.

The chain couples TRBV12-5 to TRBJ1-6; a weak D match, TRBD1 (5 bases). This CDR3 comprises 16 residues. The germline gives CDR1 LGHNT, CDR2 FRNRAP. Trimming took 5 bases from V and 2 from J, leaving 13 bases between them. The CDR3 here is CASGLRQRTYNSPLHF. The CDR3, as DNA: TGTGCTAGTGGTCTAAGACAGCGTACCTATAATTCACCCCTCCACTTT.

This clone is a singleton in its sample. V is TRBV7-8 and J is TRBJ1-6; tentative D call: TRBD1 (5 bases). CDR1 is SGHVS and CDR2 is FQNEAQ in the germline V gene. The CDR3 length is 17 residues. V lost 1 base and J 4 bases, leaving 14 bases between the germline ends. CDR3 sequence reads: CASSLGRGTPYNSPLHF. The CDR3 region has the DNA TGTGCCAGCAGCTTAGGACGAGGGACCCCTTATAATTCACCCCTCCACTTT.

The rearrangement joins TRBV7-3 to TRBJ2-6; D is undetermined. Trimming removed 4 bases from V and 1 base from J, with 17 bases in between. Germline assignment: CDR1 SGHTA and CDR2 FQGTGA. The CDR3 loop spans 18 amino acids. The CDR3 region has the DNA TGTGCCAGCAGCTCCGCCCCGATGGATAGTTCTGGGGCCAACGTCCTGACTTTC. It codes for CASSSAPMDSSGANVLTF.

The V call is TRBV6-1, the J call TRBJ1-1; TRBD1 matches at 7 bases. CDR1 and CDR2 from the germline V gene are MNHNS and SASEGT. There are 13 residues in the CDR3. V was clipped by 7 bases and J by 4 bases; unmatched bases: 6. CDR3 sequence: CASIGDSRTEAFF. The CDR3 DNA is TGTGCCAGCATCGGGGACAGTCGCACTGAAGCTTTCTTT.

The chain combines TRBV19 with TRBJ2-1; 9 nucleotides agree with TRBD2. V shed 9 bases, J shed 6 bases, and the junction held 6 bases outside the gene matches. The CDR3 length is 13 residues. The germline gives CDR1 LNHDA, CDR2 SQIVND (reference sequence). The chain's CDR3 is CASSSGMPNEQFF. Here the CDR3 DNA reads TGTGCCAGCTCTAGCGGGATGCCCAATGAGCAGTTCTTC.

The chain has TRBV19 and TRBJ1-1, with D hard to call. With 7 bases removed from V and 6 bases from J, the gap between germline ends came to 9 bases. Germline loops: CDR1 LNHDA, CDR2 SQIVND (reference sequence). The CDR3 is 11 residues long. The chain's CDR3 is CASTAIAEAFF. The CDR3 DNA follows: TGTGCCAGTACAGCGATCGCTGAAGCTTTCTTT.

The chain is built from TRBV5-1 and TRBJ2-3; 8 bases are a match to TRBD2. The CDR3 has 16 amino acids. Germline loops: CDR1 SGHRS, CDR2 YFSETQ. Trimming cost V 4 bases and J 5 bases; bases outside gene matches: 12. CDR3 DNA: TGCGCCAGCAGCCTATGGGGGGGAGCGGGAGAAGATACGCAGTATTTT. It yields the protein CASSLWGGAGEDTQYF.

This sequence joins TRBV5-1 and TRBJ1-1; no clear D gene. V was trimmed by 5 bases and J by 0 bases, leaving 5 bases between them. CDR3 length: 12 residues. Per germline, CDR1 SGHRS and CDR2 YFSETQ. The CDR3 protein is CASRYMNTEAFF. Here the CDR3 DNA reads TGCGCCAGCAGGTATATGAACACTGAAGCTTTCTTT. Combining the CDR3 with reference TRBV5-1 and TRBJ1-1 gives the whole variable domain KAGVTQTPRYLIKTRGQQVTLSCSPISGHRSVSWYQQTPGQGLQFLFEYFSETQRNKGNFPGRFSGRQFSNSRSEMNVSTLELGDSALYLCASRYMNTEAFFGQGTRLTVV.